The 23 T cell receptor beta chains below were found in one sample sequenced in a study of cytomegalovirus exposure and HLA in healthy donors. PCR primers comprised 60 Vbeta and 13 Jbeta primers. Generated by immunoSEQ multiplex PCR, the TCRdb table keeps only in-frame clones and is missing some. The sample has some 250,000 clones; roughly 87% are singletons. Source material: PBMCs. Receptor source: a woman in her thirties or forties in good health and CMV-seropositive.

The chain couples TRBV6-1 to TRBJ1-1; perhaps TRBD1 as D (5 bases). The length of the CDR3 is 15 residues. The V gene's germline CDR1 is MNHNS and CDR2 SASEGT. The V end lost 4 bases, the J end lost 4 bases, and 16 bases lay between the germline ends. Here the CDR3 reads CASSVRVSGSTEAFF. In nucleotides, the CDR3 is TGTGCCAGCAGTGTCAGGGTATCAGGAAGCACTGAAGCTTTCTTT.

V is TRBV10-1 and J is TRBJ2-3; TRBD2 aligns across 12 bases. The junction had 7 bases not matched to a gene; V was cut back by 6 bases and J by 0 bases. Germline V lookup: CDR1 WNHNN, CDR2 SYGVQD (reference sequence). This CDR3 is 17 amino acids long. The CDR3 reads CASRAGTSGLSTDTQYF. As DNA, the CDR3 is TGCGCCAGCAGAGCTGGGACTAGCGGGCTTAGCACAGATACGCAGTATTTT.

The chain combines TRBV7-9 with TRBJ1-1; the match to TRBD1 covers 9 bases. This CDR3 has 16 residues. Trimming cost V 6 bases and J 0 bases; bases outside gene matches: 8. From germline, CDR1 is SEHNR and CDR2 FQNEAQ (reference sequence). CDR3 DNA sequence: TGTGCCAGCAGTTGGGACAGGGATTGGGTGAACACTGAAGCTTTCTTT. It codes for CASSWDRDWVNTEAFF.

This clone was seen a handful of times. CDR3 sequence reads: CASSLTRDYGYTF. The CDR3 nucleotides read TGTGCCAGCAGCTTGACCAGGGACTATGGCTACACCTTC. The chain is built from TRBV5-4 and TRBJ1-2; possibly TRBD1 for D (5 bases). Germline V gene sequence: CDR1 SGHNT, CDR2 YYREEE (reference sequence). The CDR3 spans 13 residues. Trimming stripped 1 base from V and 3 bases from J, with 7 bases between. Using reference TRBV5-4 and TRBJ1-2 for the parts outside the CDR3, the full variable domain is ETGVTQSPTHLIKTRGQQVTLRCSSQSGHNTVSWYQQALGQGPQFIFQYYREEENGRGNFPPRFSGLQFPNYSSELNVNALELDDSALYLCASSLTRDYGYTFGSGTRLTVV.

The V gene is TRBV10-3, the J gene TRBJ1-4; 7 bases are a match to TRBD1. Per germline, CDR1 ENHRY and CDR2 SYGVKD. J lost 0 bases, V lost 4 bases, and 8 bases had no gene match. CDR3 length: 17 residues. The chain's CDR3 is CAISARAQGATNEKLFF. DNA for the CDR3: TGTGCCATCAGTGCCCGGGCGCAGGGGGCAACTAATGAAAAACTGTTTTTT.

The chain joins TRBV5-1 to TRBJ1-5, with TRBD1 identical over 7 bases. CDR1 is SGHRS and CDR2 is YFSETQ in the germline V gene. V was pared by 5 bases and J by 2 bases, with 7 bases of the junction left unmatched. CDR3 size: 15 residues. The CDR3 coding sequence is TGCGCCAGCAGTATTGGGGGGACAGGCAATCAGCCCCAGCATTTT. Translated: CASSIGGTGNQPQHF.

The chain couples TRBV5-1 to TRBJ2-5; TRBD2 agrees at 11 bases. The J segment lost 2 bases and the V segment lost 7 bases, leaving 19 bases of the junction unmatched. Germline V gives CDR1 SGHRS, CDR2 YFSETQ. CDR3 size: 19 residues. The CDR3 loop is CASRPSSGGIPSPQETQYF. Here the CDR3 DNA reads TGCGCCAGCCGGCCTTCTAGCGGGGGGATTCCCTCTCCTCAAGAGACCCAGTACTTC.

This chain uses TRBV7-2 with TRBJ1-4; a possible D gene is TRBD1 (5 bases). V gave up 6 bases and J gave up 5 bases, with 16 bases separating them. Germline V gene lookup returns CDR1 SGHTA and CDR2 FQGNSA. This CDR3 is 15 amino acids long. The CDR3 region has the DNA TGTGCCAGCAGTCTAGTGGGGGGATCAAATGAAAAACTGTTTTTT. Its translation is CASSLVGGSNEKLFF.

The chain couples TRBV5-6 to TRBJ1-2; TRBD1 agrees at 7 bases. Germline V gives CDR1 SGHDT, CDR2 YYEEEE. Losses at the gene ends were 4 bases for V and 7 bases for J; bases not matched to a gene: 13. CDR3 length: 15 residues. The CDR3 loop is CASSPGGYRDRGYTF. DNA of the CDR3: TGTGCCAGCAGCCCAGGGGGTTACAGGGACCGTGGCTACACCTTC.

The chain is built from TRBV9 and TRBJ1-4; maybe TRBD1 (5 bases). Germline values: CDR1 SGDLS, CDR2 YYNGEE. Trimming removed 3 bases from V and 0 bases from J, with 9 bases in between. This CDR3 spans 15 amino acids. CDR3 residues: CASSERGSTNEKLFF. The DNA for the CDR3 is TGTGCCAGCAGCGAGCGGGGGTCAACTAATGAAAAACTGTTTTTT.

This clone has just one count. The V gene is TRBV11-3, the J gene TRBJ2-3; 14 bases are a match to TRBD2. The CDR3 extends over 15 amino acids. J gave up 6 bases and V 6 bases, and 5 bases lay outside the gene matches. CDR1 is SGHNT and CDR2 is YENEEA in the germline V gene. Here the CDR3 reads CASRKGLAGADTQYF. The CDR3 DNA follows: TGTGCCAGCAGAAAGGGACTAGCGGGAGCGGATACGCAGTATTTT.

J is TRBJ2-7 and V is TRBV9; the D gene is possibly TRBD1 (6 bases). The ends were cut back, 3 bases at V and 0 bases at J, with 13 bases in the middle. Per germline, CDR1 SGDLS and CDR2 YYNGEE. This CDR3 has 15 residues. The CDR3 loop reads CASSAWDTSSYEQYF. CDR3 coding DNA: TGTGCCAGCAGCGCCTGGGACACCTCCTCCTACGAGCAGTACTTC.

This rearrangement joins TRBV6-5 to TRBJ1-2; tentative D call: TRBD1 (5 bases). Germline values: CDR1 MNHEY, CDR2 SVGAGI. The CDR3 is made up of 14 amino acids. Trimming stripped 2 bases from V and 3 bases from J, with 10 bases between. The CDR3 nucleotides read TGTGCCAGCAGTTACGTCCAGGGTCACTATGGCTACACCTTC. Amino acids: CASSYVQGHYGYTF.

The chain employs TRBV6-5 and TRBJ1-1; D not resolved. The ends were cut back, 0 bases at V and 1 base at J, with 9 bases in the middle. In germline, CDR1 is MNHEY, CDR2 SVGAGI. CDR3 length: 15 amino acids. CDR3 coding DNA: TGTGCCAGCAGTTACTCGAGGAGAAAGAACACTGAAGCTTTCTTT. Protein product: CASSYSRRKNTEAFF.

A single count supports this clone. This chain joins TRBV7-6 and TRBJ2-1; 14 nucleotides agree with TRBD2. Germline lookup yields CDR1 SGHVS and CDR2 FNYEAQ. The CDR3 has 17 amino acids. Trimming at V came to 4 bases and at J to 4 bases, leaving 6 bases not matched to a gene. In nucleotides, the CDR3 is TGTGCCAGCAGCTCCCCGACTAGCGGGGGGGTTTACAATGAGCAGTTCTTC. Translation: CASSSPTSGGVYNEQFF.

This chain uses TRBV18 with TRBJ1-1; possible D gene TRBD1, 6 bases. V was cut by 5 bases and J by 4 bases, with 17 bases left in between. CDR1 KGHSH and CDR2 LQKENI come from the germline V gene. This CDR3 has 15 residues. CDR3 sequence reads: CASSTQDSRATEAFF. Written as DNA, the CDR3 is TGTGCCAGCTCAACACAGGACAGCCGGGCCACTGAAGCTTTCTTT. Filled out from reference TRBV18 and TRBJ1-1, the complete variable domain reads NAGVMQNPRHLVRRRGQEARLRCSPMKGHSHVYWYRQLPEEGLKFMVYLQKENIIDESGMPKERFSAEFPKEGPSILRIQQVVRGDSAAYFCASSTQDSRATEAFFGQGTRLTVV.

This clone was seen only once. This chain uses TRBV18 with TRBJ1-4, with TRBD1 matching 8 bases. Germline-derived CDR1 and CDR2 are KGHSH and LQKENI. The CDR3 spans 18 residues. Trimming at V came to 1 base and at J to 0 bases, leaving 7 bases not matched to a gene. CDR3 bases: TGTGCCAGCTCACCACGAGCAGGGGGCTTCGCAACTAATGAAAAACTGTTTTTT. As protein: CASSPRAGGFATNEKLFF.

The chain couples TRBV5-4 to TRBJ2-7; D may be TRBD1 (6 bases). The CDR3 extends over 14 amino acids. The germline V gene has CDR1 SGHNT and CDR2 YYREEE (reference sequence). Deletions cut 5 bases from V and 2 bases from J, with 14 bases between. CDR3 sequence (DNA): TGTGCCAGCAGTCCCTACAGGGCTCCCTACGAGCAGTACTTC. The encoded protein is CASSPYRAPYEQYF. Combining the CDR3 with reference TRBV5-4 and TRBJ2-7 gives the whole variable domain ETGVTQSPTHLIKTRGQQVTLRCSSQSGHNTVSWYQQALGQGPQFIFQYYREEENGRGNFPPRFSGLQFPNYSSELNVNALELDDSALYLCASSPYRAPYEQYFGPGTRLTVT.

CDR3 DNA sequence: TGTGCCAGCAGTGATATCCTCCTGAACACTGAAGCTTTCTTT. This codes for CASSDILLNTEAFF. The chain employs TRBV25-1 and TRBJ1-1; no definite D call. CDR1 MGHDK and CDR2 SYGVNS come from the germline V gene. This CDR3 spans 14 amino acids. With 3 bases removed from V and 0 bases from J, the gap between germline ends came to 8 bases.

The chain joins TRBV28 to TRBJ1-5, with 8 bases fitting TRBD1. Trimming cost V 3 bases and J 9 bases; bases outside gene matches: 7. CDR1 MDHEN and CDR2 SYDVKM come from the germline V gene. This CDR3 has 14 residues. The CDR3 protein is CASSLNAQGGPQHF. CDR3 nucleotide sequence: TGTGCCAGCAGTTTGAACGCACAGGGGGGGCCCCAGCATTTT.

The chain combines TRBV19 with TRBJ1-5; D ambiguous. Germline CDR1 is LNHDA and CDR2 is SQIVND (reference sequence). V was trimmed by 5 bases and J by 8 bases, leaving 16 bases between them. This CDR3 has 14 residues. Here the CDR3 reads CASSPRLFWEPQHF. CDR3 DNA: TGTGCCAGTAGTCCCCGACTGTTTTGGGAGCCCCAGCATTTT.

CDR3 residues: CASTGTEGRYYGYTF. CDR3 nucleotides: TGTGCCAGTACCGGGACTGAGGGTAGATACTATGGCTACACCTTC. This chain links TRBV30 with TRBJ1-2; D is possibly TRBD1 (5 bases). Germline-derived CDR1 and CDR2 are GTSNPN and SVGIG (reference sequence). The CDR3 is 15 residues long. Trimming removed 8 bases at V and 3 bases at J, with 22 bases between.

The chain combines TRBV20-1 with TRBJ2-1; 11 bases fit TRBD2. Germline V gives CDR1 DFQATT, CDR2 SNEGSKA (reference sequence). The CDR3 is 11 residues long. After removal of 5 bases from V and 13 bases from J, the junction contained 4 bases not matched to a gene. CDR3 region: CSAGLAGLQFF. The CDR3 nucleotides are TGCAGTGCTGGACTAGCGGGTCTTCAGTTCTTC.